Sequencing of this T cell receptor beta chain was carried out in a study of control samples from healthy donors and cancer patients. The data were produced by immunoSEQ multiplex PCR, yet TCRdb's version contains in-frame clones alone and is incomplete. This sample has 90,000 or so clones, with 70% to 90% found just once. Sample: blood. This clonotype was obtained from a woman in her forties or fifties in good health.

The CDR3 here is CASRSDGYTF. CDR3 DNA sequence: TGTGCCAGCAGGTCTGATGGCTACACCTTC. The chain joins TRBV6-6 to TRBJ1-2; D unclear. This CDR3 is 10 amino acids long. Germline CDR1 is MNHNY and CDR2 is SVGAGI (reference sequence). V lost 6 bases and J lost 6, with 5 bases in between.